This TCR beta chain was retrieved from a study of T cell repertoires in ileal Crohn's disease. The CDR3 sequence is 15 residues long. Trimming took 0 bases from V and 4 from J, leaving 13 bases between them. The germline V gene has CDR1 LGHNA and CDR2 YSLEER. Time point noted: neoterminal ileum biopsy at postoperative endoscopy, about 6 months after surgery. Method: immunoSEQ multiplex PCR; TCRdb's copy keeps in-frame clones and lacks some. Of 55,000 to 65,000 clones listed, about 88% are singletons. In this sample, this clone turned up once. The V and J genes are TRBV4-3 and TRBJ2-7, with no clear D. This TCR was sampled from an adult with Crohn's disease. The sequencing sample was made of ileal tissue. In nucleotides, the CDR3 is TGCGCCAGCAGCCAAGATCGAGGCTCGATTTACGAGCAGTACTTC. This sequence encodes CASSQDRGSIYEQYF.